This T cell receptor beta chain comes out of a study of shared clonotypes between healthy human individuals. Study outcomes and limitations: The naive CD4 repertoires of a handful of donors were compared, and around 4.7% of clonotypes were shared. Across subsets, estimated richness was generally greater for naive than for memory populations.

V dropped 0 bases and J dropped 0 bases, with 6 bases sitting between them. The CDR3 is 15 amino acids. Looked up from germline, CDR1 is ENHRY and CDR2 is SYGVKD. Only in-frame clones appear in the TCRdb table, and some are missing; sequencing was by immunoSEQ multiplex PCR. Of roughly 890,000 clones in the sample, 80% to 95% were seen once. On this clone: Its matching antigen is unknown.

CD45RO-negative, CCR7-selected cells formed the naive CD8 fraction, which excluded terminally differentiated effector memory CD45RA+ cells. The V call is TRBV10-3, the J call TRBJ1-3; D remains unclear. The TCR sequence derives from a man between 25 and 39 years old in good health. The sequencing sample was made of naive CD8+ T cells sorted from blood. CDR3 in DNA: TGTGCCATCAGTGAGTCGGCTAGCTCTGGAAACACCATATATTTT. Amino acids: CAISESASSGNTIYF.